This record concerns one T cell receptor beta chain sequence. This clonotype came up many times. It has no known antigen specificity. No quality values exist for individual bases; no much larger clone is one base distant. Sequencing relied on an Illumina NovaSeq 6000. TCR cDNA was synthesized by 5'RACE template switching, through which a universal primer site and unique molecular identifiers were introduced. Priming for cDNA synthesis came from both the TCR alpha and TCR beta constant segments. Library amplification used two PCR steps, and the second PCR step added sample barcodes and sequencing adapters. Sequencing of the libraries was done on either Illumina HiSeq 2500 (2x100 bp) or NovaSeq (2x150 bp). The authors processed their data as follows. Demultiplexing of reads and collapsing into UMI consensus sequences were performed with MIGEC, and V(D)J alignment was carried out with MiXCR. Vaccine-responding clonotypes were defined with edgeR using replicate PBMC samples, requiring FDR below 0.01 and a log2 fold change above 5 up to day 15. Each bulk clonotype received a CD4 or CD8 identity based on whether the sequenced CD4 or CD8 repertoire contained that clonotype at higher abundance. Through fastp at Q25 and MiXCR, TCRdb rebuilt clones from the public reads, retaining in-frame beta chains. Here each entry gathers all rows of one CDR3 protein and keeps the most common genes and DNA. The V and J calls follow TCRdb's processing rather than the paper's. The sample table records around 340,000 distinct CDR3 sequences; around an eighth of these occur just once. The ten largest make up 2.5% to 3.5% of the sample.

This sample was included in a study of T cells after yellow fever vaccination (dated by TCRdb to about 2019). Background for the entire study: Libraries from fractions with low cell numbers were prepared with the SMART-Seq v4 Ultra Low Input RNA kit. Two healthy male donors made up the cohort, one aged 18 to 29 years and the other aged 30 to 39 years. Blood was drawn at multiple timepoints before and after primary and secondary immunization, with bulk PBMC replicates and cell subsets isolated. To follow T-cell clones before and after both primary and booster YFV17D yellow fever vaccination, bulk TCR alpha and beta repertoires underwent longitudinal sequencing.

V and J are truncated by 5 bases and 3 bases respectively, leaving an intervening sequence of 10 bases. The CDR3 contains 13 residues, cysteine and phenylalanine counted. Of the read, only the CDR3 DNA is kept; its 39 bases are in frame from base 1. For CDR1 and CDR2, the germline V gene lists MGHRA and YSYEKL. What the work shows at the level of the full study, not this receptor alone: Most clones expanded after primary vaccination were re-detected after the booster (around 96% of CD4 and 88% of CD8), suggesting broad memory maintenance. A small share of clonotypes was detected in both CD4 and CD8 compartments, with the overlap likely arising from convergent recombination. FACS-sorted repertoires could contain abundant contaminating clonotypes from the bulk population, so computational filtering was required. Only a couple of donors were included in the study, so the extent to which the findings can be generalized is limited. Compared with the primary T-cell response, the secondary T-cell response was weaker but faster, peaking on day 5 rather than day 15.

This specimen's treatment or condition label, interpreted: live attenuated yellow fever vaccine strain. PBMCs were isolated from peripheral blood using a standard Ficoll-Paque protocol. Dynabeads CD4 and CD8 positive selection kits were used to isolate the CD4 and CD8 T-cell fractions. TriZol was used to extract RNA from bulk PBMCs, from CD4 and CD8 fractions, and from dextramer-positive and dextramer-negative fractions. The TCR originated in a man between 18 and 29 years old who received the YFV17D yellow fever vaccine. Sequences were derived from CD4+ T cells sorted from PBMCs, sampled 15 days after the yellow fever booster vaccination. Recombination linked TRBV4-1 to TRBJ2-5, with TRBD2 tentatively as D gene (6 bases match). The CDR3 protein sequence reads: CASSLWGEETQYF. The DNA sequence follows: TGCGCCAGCAGCTTATGGGGGGAAGAGACCCAGTACTTC.